These 10 T cell receptor beta chains were sequenced from one sample in a study of T cell responses to AZD1222 COVID-19 vaccine. Sequencing was performed with immunoSEQ multiplex PCR; in TCRdb, only in-frame clones are kept and a portion is missing. This table has roughly 120,000 clones, roughly 84% appearing once. The sequencing here drew on peripheral blood, taken on day 0 of AZD1222 vaccination. These receptors were taken from an adult in good health.

V is TRBV3-1 (or the pseudogene TRBV3-2) and J is TRBJ1-2, with D possibly being TRBD1 (5 bases). The V end lost 1 base, the J end lost 10 bases, and 13 bases lay between the germline ends. The germline V gene has CDR1 LGHDT and CDR2 YNNKEL (reference sequence). The CDR3 is 13 residues long. The CDR3 DNA sequence: TGTGCCAGCAGCCAAGTCTGGGGGAGCGACTACACCTTC. Amino acid sequence: CASSQVWGSDYTF.

The chain joins TRBV19 to TRBJ2-5, with 11 nucleotides matching TRBD2. Germline V CDR1 and CDR2: LNHDA, SQIVND (reference sequence). The ends lost 5 bases at V and 2 bases at J; junction bases unmatched: 10. The CDR3 extends over 17 amino acids. The CDR3 loop reads CASSGRRLAGLQETQYF. CDR3 coding DNA: TGTGCCAGTAGTGGGAGGAGACTAGCGGGGCTACAAGAGACCCAGTACTTC.

The chain links TRBV5-1 to TRBJ2-7, with D unresolved. The CDR3 is 13 amino acids. The V end was cut by 0 bases, the J end by 4 bases, with 8 bases between. Germline V gives CDR1 SGHRS, CDR2 YFSETQ. The CDR3 protein is CASSLVPAYEQYF. The CDR3 DNA is TGCGCCAGCAGCTTGGTCCCAGCTTACGAGCAGTACTTC. The whole variable domain, remainder taken from reference TRBV5-1 and TRBJ2-7, is KAGVTQTPRYLIKTRGQQVTLSCSPISGHRSVSWYQQTPGQGLQFLFEYFSETQRNKGNFPGRFSGRQFSNSRSEMNVSTLELGDSALYLCASSLVPAYEQYFGPGTRLTVT.

The rearrangement joins TRBV25-1 to TRBJ2-1; D unclear. The CDR3 extends over 16 amino acids. Per the germline V gene, CDR1 is MGHDK and CDR2 is SYGVNS. V lost 6 bases to trimming and J lost 0 bases, with 15 bases between them. This CDR3 is CASSPLTVTSYNEQFF. The CDR3 bases are TGTGCCAGCAGCCCGCTGACCGTGACCTCCTACAATGAGCAGTTCTTC.

V gene TRBV6-5 combines with J gene TRBJ1-2; D is unclear. This CDR3 is built from 16 residues. Germline V gene lookup returns CDR1 MNHEY and CDR2 SVGAGI. Trimming stripped 0 bases from V and 4 bases from J, with 15 bases between. The CDR3 nucleotides read TGTGCCAGCAGTTACTCGAACCATGGGGTTCTCTATGGCTACACCTTC. Translating it yields CASSYSNHGVLYGYTF.

The chain couples TRBV10-1 to TRBJ2-3; no clear D. V lost 7 bases and J lost 2, with 16 bases in between. Germline lookup yields CDR1 WNHNN and CDR2 SYGVQD (reference sequence). CDR3 length: 15 amino acids. CDR3 loop: CASNPRALDTDTQYF. The CDR3 DNA is TGCGCCAGCAACCCCCGAGCTTTGGACACAGATACGCAGTATTTT.

The chain employs TRBV6-5 and TRBJ2-3, with D unclear. The V gene's germline CDR1 is MNHEY and CDR2 SVGAGI. V gave up 3 bases and J gave up 1 base, with 11 bases separating them. This CDR3 is 15 amino acids long. CDR3 sequence reads: CASSYVPTRTDTQYF. The CDR3 bases are TGTGCCAGCAGTTATGTGCCTACCCGCACAGATACGCAGTATTTT.

The chain is built from TRBV6-6 and TRBJ1-6, with D perhaps TRBD1 (5 bases). There are 17 residues in the CDR3. V lost 5 bases and J lost 6, with 20 bases in between. Germline V gene sequence: CDR1 MNHNY, CDR2 SVGAGI (reference sequence). This CDR3 reads CASSLRALGGSNSPLHF. In nucleotides, the CDR3 is TGTGCCAGCAGTCTTAGGGCCCTGGGGGGGAGTAATTCACCCCTCCACTTT.

This chain connects TRBV10-1 to TRBJ2-1, with D perhaps matching TRBD2 (5 bases). The CDR3 sequence is 13 residues long. The germline CDR1 and CDR2 sequences are WNHNN and SYGVQD (reference sequence). Trimming removed 6 bases at V and 5 bases at J, with 11 bases between. The CDR3 spells CASSYGVDNEQFF. In DNA, the CDR3 is TGCGCCAGCAGCTACGGGGTTGACAATGAGCAGTTCTTC.

The chain combines TRBV11-2 with TRBJ1-1; no clear D gene. The CDR3 has 14 amino acids. V was trimmed by 0 bases and J by 5 bases, leaving 10 bases between them. Germline V gene data show CDR1 as SGHAT and CDR2 as FQNNGV. This CDR3 is CASSLDRGSTEAFF. The CDR3, as DNA: TGTGCCAGCAGCTTAGATCGAGGGAGTACTGAAGCTTTCTTT. Using reference TRBV11-2 and TRBJ1-1 for the parts outside the CDR3, the full variable domain is EAGVAQSPRYKIIEKRQSVAFWCNPISGHATLYWYQQILGQGPKLLIQFQNNGVVDDSQLPKDRFSAERLKGVDSTLKIQPAKLEDSAVYLCASSLDRGSTEAFFGQGTRLTVV.